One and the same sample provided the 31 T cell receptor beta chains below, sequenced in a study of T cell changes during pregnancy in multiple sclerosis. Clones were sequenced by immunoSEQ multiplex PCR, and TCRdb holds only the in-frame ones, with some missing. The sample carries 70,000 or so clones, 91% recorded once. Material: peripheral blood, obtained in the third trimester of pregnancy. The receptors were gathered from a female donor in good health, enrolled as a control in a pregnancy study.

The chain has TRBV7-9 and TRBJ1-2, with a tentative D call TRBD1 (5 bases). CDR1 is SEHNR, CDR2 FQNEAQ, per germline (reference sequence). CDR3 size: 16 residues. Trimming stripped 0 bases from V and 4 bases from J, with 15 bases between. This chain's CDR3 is CASSLAVLQGLYGYTF. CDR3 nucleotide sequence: TGTGCCAGCAGCTTAGCTGTTCTTCAGGGTCTCTATGGCTACACCTTC.

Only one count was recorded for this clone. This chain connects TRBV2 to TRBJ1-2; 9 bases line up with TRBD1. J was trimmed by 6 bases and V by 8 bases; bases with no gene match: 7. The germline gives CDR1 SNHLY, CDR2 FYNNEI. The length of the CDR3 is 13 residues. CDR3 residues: CASGQGRIDGYTF. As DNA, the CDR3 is TGTGCCAGCGGACAGGGGAGAATCGATGGCTACACCTTC.

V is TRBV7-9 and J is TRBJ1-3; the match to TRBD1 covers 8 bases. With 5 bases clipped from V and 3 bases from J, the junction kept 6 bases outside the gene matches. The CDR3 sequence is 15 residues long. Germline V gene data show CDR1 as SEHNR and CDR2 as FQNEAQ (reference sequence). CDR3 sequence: CASSGQGLSGNTIYF. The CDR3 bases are TGTGCCAGCAGCGGACAGGGACTAAGTGGAAACACCATATATTTT.

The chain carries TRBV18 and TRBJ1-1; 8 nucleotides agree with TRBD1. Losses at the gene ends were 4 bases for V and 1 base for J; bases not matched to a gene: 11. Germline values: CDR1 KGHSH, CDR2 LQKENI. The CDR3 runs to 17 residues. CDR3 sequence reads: CASSHDLPDRANTEAFF. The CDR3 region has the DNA TGTGCCAGCTCACACGACTTACCGGACAGGGCGAACACTGAAGCTTTCTTT.

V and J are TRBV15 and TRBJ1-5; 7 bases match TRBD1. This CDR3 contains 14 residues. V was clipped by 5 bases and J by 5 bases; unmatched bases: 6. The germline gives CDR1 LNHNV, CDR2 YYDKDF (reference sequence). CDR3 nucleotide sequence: TGTGCCACCAGCTACCACAGGGGTCATCAGCCCCAGCATTTT. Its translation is CATSYHRGHQPQHF.

The CDR3 region is CAISGTSGDSYEQYF. CDR3 sequence (DNA): TGTGCCATCAGCGGGACTAGCGGAGACTCCTACGAGCAGTACTTC. This rearrangement joins TRBV10-3 to TRBJ2-7; 11 bases are shared with TRBD2. The CDR3 sequence is 15 residues long. With 6 bases clipped from V and 0 bases from J, the junction kept 4 bases outside the gene matches. In germline, CDR1 is ENHRY, CDR2 SYGVKD.

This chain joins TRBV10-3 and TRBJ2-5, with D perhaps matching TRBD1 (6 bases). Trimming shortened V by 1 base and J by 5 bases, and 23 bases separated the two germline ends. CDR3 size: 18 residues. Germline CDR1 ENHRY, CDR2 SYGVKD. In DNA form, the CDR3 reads TGTGCCATCAGTGAGTGGGAAACAGGGAGATATGGGTTGGAGACCCAGTACTTC. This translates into CAISEWETGRYGLETQYF.

In nucleotides, the CDR3 is TGCGCCAGCAGCCAACCCGAGGAGTTGTTCGGGGAGCTGTTTTTT. Its translation is CASSQPEELFGELFF. V and J are TRBV4-1 and TRBJ2-2; D call uncertain. Germline V lookup: CDR1 MGHRA, CDR2 YSYEKL. The V end was cut by 2 bases, the J end by 7 bases, with 14 bases between. There are 15 residues in the CDR3.

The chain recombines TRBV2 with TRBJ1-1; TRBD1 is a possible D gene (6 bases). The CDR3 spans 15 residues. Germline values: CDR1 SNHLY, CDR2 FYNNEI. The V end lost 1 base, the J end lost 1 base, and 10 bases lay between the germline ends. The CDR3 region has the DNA TGTGCCAGCAGTGAAGGCGGGGGGGCGAACACTGAAGCTTTCTTT. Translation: CASSEGGGANTEAFF.

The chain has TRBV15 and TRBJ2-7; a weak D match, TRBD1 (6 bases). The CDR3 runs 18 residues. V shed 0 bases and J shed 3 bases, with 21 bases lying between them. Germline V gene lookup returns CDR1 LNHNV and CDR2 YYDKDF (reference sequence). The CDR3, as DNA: TGTGCCACCAGCAGAGAGCCGCCCATGTTGACAGGAAACTACGAGCAGTACTTC. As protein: CATSREPPMLTGNYEQYF.

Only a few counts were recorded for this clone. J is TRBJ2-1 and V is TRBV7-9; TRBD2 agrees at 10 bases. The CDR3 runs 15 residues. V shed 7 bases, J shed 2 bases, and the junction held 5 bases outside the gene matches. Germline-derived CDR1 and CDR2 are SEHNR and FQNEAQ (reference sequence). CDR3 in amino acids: CASTGSGRAYNEQFF. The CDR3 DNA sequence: TGTGCCAGCACGGGGAGCGGGAGGGCCTACAATGAGCAGTTCTTC.

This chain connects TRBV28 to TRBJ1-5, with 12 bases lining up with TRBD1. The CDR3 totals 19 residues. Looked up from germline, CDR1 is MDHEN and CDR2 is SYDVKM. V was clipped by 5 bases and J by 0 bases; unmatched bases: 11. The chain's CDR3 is CASSEPTGTGGLSNQPQHF. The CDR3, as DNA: TGTGCCAGCAGTGAGCCCACCGGGACAGGGGGCCTTAGCAATCAGCCCCAGCATTTT.

The CDR3 nucleotides read TGTGCCAGCATTTCCCCCGACACCCCCGTTCACGAGCAGTACTTC. Its protein product is CASISPDTPVHEQYF. The chain joins TRBV6-5 to TRBJ2-7; D not resolved. The CDR3 covers 15 residues. Trimming took off 7 bases at V and 5 bases at J, with 21 bases between the two ends. Germline V gives CDR1 MNHEY, CDR2 SVGAGI.

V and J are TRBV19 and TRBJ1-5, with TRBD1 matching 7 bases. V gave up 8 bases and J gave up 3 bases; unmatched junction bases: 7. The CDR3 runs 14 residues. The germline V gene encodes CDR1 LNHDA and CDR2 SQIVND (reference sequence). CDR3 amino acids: CASQSTGDNQPQHF. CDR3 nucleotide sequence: TGTGCCAGTCAATCAACAGGGGACAATCAGCCCCAGCATTTT.

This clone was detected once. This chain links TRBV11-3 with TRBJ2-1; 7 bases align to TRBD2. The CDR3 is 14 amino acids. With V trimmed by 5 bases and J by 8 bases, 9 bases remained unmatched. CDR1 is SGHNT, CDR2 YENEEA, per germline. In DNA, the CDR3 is TGTGCCAGCAGCCCGGGGACTACTAAGTATGAGCAGTTCTTC. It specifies CASSPGTTKYEQFF.

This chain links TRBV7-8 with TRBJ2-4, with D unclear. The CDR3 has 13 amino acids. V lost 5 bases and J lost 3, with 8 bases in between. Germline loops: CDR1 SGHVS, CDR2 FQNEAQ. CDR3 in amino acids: CASSLSSKNIQYF. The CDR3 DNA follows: TGTGCCAGCAGCCTGTCTAGCAAAAACATTCAGTACTTC.

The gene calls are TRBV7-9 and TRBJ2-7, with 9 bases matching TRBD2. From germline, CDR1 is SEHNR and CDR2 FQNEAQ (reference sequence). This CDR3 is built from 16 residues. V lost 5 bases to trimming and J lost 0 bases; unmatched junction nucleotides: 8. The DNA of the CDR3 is TGTGCCAGCAGCGAAATTCTAGCGGGGCGCTCCTACGAGCAGTACTTC. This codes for CASSEILAGRSYEQYF.

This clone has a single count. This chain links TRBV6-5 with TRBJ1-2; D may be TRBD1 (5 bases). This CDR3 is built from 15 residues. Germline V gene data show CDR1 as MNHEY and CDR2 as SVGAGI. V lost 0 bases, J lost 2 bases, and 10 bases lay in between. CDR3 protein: CASSYSGPTNYGYTF. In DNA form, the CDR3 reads TGTGCCAGCAGTTACTCGGGGCCAACAAACTATGGCTACACCTTC.

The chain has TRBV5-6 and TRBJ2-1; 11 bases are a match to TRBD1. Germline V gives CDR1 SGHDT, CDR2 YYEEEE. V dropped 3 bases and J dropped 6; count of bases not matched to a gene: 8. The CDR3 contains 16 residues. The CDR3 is CASSWDRGIVFNEQFF. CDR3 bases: TGTGCCAGCAGCTGGGACAGGGGGATAGTATTCAATGAGCAGTTCTTC.

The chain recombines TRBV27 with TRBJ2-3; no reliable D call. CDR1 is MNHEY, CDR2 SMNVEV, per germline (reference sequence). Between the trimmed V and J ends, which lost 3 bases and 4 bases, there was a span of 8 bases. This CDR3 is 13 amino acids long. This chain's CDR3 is CASSLSLADTQYF. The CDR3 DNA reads TGTGCCAGCAGTTTGTCCCTCGCAGATACGCAGTATTTT.

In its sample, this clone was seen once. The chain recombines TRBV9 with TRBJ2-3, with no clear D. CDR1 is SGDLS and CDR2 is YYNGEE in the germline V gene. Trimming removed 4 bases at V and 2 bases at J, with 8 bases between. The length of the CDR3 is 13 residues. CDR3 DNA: TGTGCCAGCAGCTCATCCCCCACAGATACGCAGTATTTT. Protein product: CASSSSPTDTQYF.

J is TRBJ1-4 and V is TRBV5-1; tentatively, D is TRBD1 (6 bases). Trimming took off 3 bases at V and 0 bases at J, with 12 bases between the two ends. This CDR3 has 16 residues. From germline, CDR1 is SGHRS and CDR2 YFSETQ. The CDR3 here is CASSWGTRATNEKLFF. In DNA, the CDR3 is TGCGCCAGCAGCTGGGGGACACGCGCAACTAATGAAAAACTGTTTTTT.

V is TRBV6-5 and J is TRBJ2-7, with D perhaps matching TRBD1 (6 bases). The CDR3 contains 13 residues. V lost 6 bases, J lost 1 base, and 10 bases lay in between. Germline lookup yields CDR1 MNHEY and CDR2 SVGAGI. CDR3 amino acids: CASRPTGSYEQYF. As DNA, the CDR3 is TGTGCCAGCAGACCGACAGGTTCCTACGAGCAGTACTTC.

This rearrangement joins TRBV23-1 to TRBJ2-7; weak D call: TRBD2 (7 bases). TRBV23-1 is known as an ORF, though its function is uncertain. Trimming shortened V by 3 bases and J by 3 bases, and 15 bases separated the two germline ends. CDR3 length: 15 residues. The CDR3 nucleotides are TGCGCCAGCAGTCACCACGGCGGGGGACACTACGAGCAGTACTTC. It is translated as CASSHHGGGHYEQYF.

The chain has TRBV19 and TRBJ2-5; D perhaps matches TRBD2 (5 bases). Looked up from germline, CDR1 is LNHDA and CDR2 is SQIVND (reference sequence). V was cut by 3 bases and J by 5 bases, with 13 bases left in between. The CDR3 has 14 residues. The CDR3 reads CASSIQAGGETQYF. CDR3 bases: TGTGCCAGTAGTATCCAGGCGGGTGGGGAGACCCAGTACTTC.

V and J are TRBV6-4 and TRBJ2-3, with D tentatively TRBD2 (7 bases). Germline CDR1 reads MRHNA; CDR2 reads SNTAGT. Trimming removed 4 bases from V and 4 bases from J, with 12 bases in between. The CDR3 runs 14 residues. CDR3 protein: CASSATGGPDTQYF. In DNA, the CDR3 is TGTGCCAGCAGTGCCACGGGGGGCCCAGATACGCAGTATTTT.

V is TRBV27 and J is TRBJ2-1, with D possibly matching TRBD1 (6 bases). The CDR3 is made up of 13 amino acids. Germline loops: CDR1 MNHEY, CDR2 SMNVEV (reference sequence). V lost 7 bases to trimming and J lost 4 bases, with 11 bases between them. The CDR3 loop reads CASTKDRYNEQFF. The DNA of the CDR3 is TGTGCCAGCACAAAAGACAGGTACAATGAGCAGTTCTTC.

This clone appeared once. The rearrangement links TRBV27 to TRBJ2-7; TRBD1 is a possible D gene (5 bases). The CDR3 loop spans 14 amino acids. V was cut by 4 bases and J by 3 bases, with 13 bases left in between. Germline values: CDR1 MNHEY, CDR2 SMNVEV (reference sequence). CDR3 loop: CASSSGYQGYEQYF. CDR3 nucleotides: TGTGCCAGCAGTTCAGGATACCAGGGCTACGAGCAGTACTTC.

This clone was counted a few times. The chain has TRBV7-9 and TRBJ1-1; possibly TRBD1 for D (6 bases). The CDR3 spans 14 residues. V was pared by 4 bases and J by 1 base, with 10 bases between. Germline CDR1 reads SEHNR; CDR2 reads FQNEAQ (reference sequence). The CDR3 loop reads CASSSDRANTEAFF. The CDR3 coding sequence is TGTGCCAGCAGCTCGGACAGAGCGAACACTGAAGCTTTCTTT.

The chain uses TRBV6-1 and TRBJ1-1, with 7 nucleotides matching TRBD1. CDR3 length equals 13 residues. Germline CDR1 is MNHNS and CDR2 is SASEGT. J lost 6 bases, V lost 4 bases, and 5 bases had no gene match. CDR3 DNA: TGTGCCAGCAGTGTGACAGGGCTGGCTGAAGCTTTCTTT. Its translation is CASSVTGLAEAFF.

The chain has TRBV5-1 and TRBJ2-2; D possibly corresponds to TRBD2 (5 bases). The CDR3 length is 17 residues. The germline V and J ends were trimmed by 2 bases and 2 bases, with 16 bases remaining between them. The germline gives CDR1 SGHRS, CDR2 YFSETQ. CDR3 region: CASSFGKSTANTGELFF. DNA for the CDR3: TGCGCCAGCAGCTTCGGGAAATCGACTGCTAACACCGGGGAGCTGTTTTTT.